The text below deals with one TCR beta chain. What it recognizes is unknown. Sorted-subset replicate PCR reactions contained approximately 190 ng DNA, corresponding to some 29,000 T cell genomes. Sequencing used immunoSEQ multiplex PCR; TCRdb keeps in-frame clones, though not all of them. This sample carries 600,000 to 800,000 clones, 72% of them seen once, and the ten largest clones take less than 2%. This record belongs to a study of shared clonotypes between healthy human individuals. Study details: A donor's plate count was three for CD4 naive and three for CD4 memory; CD8 naive had two and CD8 memory one. Study findings and constraints: Deeper or shallower sequencing was expected to change how clonotypes are shared among donors.

The CDR3 covers 15 residues. J lost 8 bases, V lost 5 bases, and 11 bases had no gene match. CDR1 is MNHNY and CDR2 is SVGAGI in the germline V gene (reference sequence). Material for sequencing was memory CD4+ T cells sorted from blood. As for subset: CD45RA-negative fraction. This chain joins TRBV6-6 and TRBJ1-1, with TRBD1 matching 10 bases. The sequence came from a woman aged 25-40 years in good health. As DNA, the CDR3 is TGTGCCAGCAGTCCAGAGGGGACAGGGGCCGTCGAAGCTTTCTTT. Amino acid sequence: CASSPEGTGAVEAFF.